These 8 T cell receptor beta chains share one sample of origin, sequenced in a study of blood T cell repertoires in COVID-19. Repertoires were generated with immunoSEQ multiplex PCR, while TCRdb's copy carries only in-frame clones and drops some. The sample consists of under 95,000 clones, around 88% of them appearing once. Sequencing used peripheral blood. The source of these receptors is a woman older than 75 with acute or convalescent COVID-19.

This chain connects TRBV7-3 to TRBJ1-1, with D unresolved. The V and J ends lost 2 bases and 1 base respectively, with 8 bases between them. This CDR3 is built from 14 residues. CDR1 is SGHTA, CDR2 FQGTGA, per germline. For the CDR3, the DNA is TGTGCCAGCAGCTTAGGAGGGCAGAACACTGAAGCTTTCTTT. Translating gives CASSLGGQNTEAFF.

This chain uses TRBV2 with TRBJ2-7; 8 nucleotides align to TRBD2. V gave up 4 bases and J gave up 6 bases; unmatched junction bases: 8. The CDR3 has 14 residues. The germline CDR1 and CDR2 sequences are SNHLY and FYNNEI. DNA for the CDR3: TGTGCCAGCAGTGTAGGCCCGGGGGGGGGCGAGCAGTACTTC. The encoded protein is CASSVGPGGGEQYF.

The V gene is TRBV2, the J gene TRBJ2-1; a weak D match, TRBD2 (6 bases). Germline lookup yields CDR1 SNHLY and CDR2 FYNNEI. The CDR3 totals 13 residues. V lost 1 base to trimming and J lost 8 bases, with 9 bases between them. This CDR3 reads CASSEDGEDEQFF. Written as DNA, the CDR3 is TGTGCCAGCAGTGAAGATGGGGAGGATGAGCAGTTCTTC.

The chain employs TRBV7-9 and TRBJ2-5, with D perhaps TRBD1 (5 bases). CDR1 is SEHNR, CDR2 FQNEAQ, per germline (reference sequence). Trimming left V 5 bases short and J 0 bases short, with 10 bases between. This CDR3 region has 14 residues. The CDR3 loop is CASSLGHDQETQYF. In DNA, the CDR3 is TGTGCCAGCAGCCTAGGACACGACCAAGAGACCCAGTACTTC. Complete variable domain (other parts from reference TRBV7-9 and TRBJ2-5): DTGVSQNPRHKITKRGQNVTFRCDPISEHNRLYWYRQTLGQGPEFLTYFQNEAQLEKSRLLSDRFSAERPKGSFSTLEIQRTEQGDSAMYLCASSLGHDQETQYFGPGTRLLVL.

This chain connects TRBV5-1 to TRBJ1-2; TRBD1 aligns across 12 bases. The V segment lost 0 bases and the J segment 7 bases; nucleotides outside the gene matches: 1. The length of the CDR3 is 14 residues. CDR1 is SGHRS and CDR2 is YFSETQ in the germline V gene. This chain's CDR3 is CASSLGDRGPGYTF. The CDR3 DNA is TGCGCCAGCAGCTTGGGGGACAGGGGGCCTGGCTACACCTTC.

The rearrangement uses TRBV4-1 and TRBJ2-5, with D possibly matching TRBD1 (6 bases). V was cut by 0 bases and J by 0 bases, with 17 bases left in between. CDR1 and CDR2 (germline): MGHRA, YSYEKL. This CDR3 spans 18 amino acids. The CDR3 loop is CASSQERTGWGDQETQYF. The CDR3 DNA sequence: TGCGCCAGCAGCCAAGAACGCACAGGGTGGGGAGACCAAGAGACCCAGTACTTC.

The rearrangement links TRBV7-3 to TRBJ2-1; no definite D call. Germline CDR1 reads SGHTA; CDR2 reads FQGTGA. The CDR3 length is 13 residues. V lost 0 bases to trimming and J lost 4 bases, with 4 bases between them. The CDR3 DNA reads TGTGCCAGCAGCTTAACCGGGTACAATGAGCAGTTCTTC. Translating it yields CASSLTGYNEQFF.

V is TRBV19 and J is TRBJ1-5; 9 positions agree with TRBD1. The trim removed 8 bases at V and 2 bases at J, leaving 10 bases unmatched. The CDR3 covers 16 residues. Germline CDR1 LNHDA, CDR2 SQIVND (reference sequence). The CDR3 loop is CASVTPGTGRNQPQHF. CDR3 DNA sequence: TGTGCCAGTGTCACTCCCGGGACAGGGCGCAATCAGCCCCAGCATTTT.